This entry concerns a single TCR beta chain. Only in-frame clones appear in the TCRdb table, and some are missing; sequencing was by immunoSEQ multiplex PCR. The sample has under 140,000 clones, approximately 88% seen once. This specimen belongs to a study of cytomegalovirus exposure and HLA in healthy donors. Trimming removed 2 bases from V and 4 bases from J, with 17 bases in between. Per germline, CDR1 SEHNR and CDR2 FQNEAQ (reference sequence). This CDR3 comprises 16 residues. A roughly 120-subject validation cohort, separate from the 666-subject first cohort, supplied the donors. The TCR was taken from a woman aged 25 to 39 in good health and CMV-seropositive. The chain uses TRBV7-9 and TRBJ2-5; D ambiguous. Sequences were obtained from PBMCs. The CDR3 nucleotides read TGTGCCAGCAGCTTATTGATCACAGCTCCTCTAGAGACCCAGTACTTC. Amino acids: CASSLLITAPLETQYF.